The 22 T cell receptor beta chains in this list originate from one sample, sequenced in a study of blood T cell repertoires in COVID-19. Repertoires were generated with immunoSEQ multiplex PCR, while TCRdb's copy carries only in-frame clones and drops some. This table holds 150,000 to 200,000 clones, around 87% found once. Sequenced input: peripheral blood. The receptors derive from a woman under 30 who had recovered from COVID-19.

The chain combines TRBV18 with TRBJ1-4; TRBD1 might be the D (6 bases). The CDR3 sequence is 14 residues long. V lost 3 bases and J 4 bases, leaving 9 bases between the germline ends. Germline V lookup: CDR1 KGHSH, CDR2 LQKENI. The CDR3 loop is CASSPDRNNEKLFF. The CDR3, as DNA: TGTGCCAGCTCACCCGACAGGAATAATGAAAAACTGTTTTTT.

This chain connects TRBV18 to TRBJ2-1; 14 positions agree with TRBD2. This CDR3 region has 19 residues. Looked up from germline, CDR1 is KGHSH and CDR2 is LQKENI. V lost 2 bases, J lost 0 bases, and 6 bases stayed unmatched. CDR3 DNA: TGTGCCAGCTCACCATTTAGGACTAGCGGGGGGAGCTCCTACAATGAGCAGTTCTTC. Translated: CASSPFRTSGGSSYNEQFF.

V gene TRBV2 combines with J gene TRBJ2-3; no clear D gene. CDR1 and CDR2 from the germline V gene are SNHLY and FYNNEI. The CDR3 covers 13 residues. Trimming stripped 2 bases from V and 2 bases from J, with 5 bases between. The CDR3 DNA reads TGTGCCAGCAGTGAAAGACTCACAGATACGCAGTATTTT. Its translation: CASSERLTDTQYF.

A single count supports this clone. This sequence joins TRBV15 and TRBJ1-2, with 8 bases matching TRBD1. V shed 6 bases and J 7 bases; nucleotides not matched to a gene: 7. Germline V CDR1 and CDR2: LNHNV, YYDKDF (reference sequence). The CDR3 is 13 amino acids. CDR3 in DNA: TGTGCCACCAGTAAGGACAGGGCAAGTGGCTACACCTTC. This gives the protein CATSKDRASGYTF.

The chain links TRBV10-1 to TRBJ1-1; the match to TRBD1 covers 8 bases. In germline, CDR1 is WNHNN, CDR2 SYGVQD (reference sequence). The V gene end was trimmed by 5 bases and the J gene end by 0 bases; junction bases not matched to a gene: 32. The CDR3 is 24 amino acids. CDR3 DNA: TGCGCCAGCAGTCCATCAAGCGGACAGGGCTGGATACGAGGTCGGTCGTCCTTGAACACTGAAGCTTTCTTT. Amino acid sequence: CASSPSSGQGWIRGRSSLNTEAFF.

The CDR3: CASSTDRDQPQHF. CDR3 coding DNA: TGCGCCAGCAGCACGGACAGGGATCAGCCCCAGCATTTT. The rearrangement links TRBV4-1 to TRBJ1-5; TRBD1 agrees at 8 bases. There are 13 residues in the CDR3. The V gene's germline CDR1 is MGHRA and CDR2 YSYEKL. After removal of 5 bases from V and 5 bases from J, the junction contained 2 bases not matched to a gene.

The CDR3 reads CASSQDASGRASEQFF. For the CDR3, the DNA is TGCGCCAGCAGCCAAGACGCTAGCGGGAGGGCAAGCGAGCAGTTCTTC. This chain links TRBV4-3 with TRBJ2-1; 12 nucleotides agree with TRBD2. Per the germline V gene, CDR1 is LGHNA and CDR2 is YSLEER. Trimming cost V 0 bases and J 10 bases; bases outside gene matches: 7. CDR3 length: 16 amino acids.

CDR3 amino acids: CASSLDGSSGNTIYF. The CDR3 DNA reads TGCGCCAGCAGCTTGGACGGTAGCTCTGGAAACACCATATATTTT. The rearrangement uses TRBV5-1 and TRBJ1-3; unclear D gene. The CDR3 spans 15 residues. Germline-derived CDR1 and CDR2 are SGHRS and YFSETQ. Trimming took 0 bases from V and 0 from J, leaving 7 bases between them. Full variable domain (outside the CDR3, taken from reference TRBV5-1 and TRBJ1-3): KAGVTQTPRYLIKTRGQQVTLSCSPISGHRSVSWYQQTPGQGLQFLFEYFSETQRNKGNFPGRFSGRQFSNSRSEMNVSTLELGDSALYLCASSLDGSSGNTIYFGEGSWLTVV.

The rearrangement uses TRBV3-1 (or the pseudogene TRBV3-2) and TRBJ1-1; a possible D gene is TRBD1 (6 bases). Trimming took off 1 base at V and 4 bases at J, with 10 bases between the two ends. Germline CDR1 is LGHDT and CDR2 is YNNKEL (reference sequence). The CDR3 consists of 14 residues. CDR3 in amino acids: CASSQGLRGTEAFF. For the CDR3, the DNA is TGTGCCAGCAGCCAAGGACTCAGGGGCACTGAAGCTTTCTTT.

This rearrangement joins TRBV29-1 to TRBJ1-4, with D unclear. V was clipped by 3 bases and J by 0 bases, with 14 bases between them. This CDR3 has 16 amino acids. Germline-derived CDR1 and CDR2 are SQVTM and ANQGSEA. CDR3 sequence: CSVEGAGVTTNEKLFF. The CDR3 DNA follows: TGCAGCGTTGAGGGTGCGGGAGTAACAACTAATGAAAAACTGTTTTTT.

This clone was picked up a small number of times. The chain is built from TRBV11-1 and TRBJ2-2; D possibly corresponds to TRBD2 (5 bases). The germline V gene encodes CDR1 SGHAT and CDR2 FQDESV (reference sequence). The CDR3 spans 15 residues. The V gene lost 0 bases and the J gene lost 5 bases, with 10 bases spanning the gap. CDR3 sequence: CASSLALSGTGELFF. CDR3 DNA: TGTGCCAGCAGCTTAGCGCTGAGCGGAACCGGGGAGCTGTTTTTT.

The rearrangement links TRBV7-2 to TRBJ2-3; tentatively, D is TRBD2 (5 bases). The V gene's germline CDR1 is SGHTA and CDR2 FQGNSA. V lost 6 bases and J 6 bases, leaving 22 bases between the germline ends. The CDR3 extends over 16 amino acids. The CDR3 DNA follows: TGTGCCAGCAGGCCTTTCTCTAGCAGCTTACGGGATACGCAGTATTTT. This sequence encodes CASRPFSSSLRDTQYF.

The rearrangement links TRBV4-3 to TRBJ1-6; a weak D match, TRBD1 (5 bases). V gave up 0 bases and J gave up 0 bases, with 12 bases separating them. This CDR3 comprises 18 residues. In germline, CDR1 is LGHNA, CDR2 YSLEER. The CDR3 reads CASSQDLRDSSYNSPLHF. The CDR3 DNA reads as TGCGCCAGCAGCCAAGATCTCAGGGATAGCTCCTATAATTCACCCCTCCACTTT.

This clone was seen just once. V and J are TRBV6-5 and TRBJ2-7, with 8 nucleotides matching TRBD1. Germline V gives CDR1 MNHEY, CDR2 SVGAGI. This CDR3 has 14 residues. Trimming took 7 bases from V and 0 from J; bases not matched to a gene: 5. The CDR3 loop reads CASNPRGPSYEQYV. The CDR3 nucleotides are TGTGCCAGCAATCCCAGGGGGCCCTCCTACGAGCAGTACGTC.

The V call is TRBV5-5, the J call TRBJ2-2, with 10 bases fitting TRBD2. The V and J ends lost 4 bases and 4 bases, in that order; junction bases with no gene match: 7. Germline CDR1 is SGHKS and CDR2 is YYEKEE (reference sequence). This CDR3 is built from 16 residues. The CDR3 loop reads CASSLWTSGTTGELFF. The CDR3 bases are TGTGCCAGCAGCCTTTGGACTAGCGGTACCACCGGGGAGCTGTTTTTT.

The CDR3 DNA follows: TGTGCCAGTAAGGCGGGGCCTAACAATGAGCAGTTCTTC. It codes for CASKAGPNNEQFF. The V and J genes are TRBV19 and TRBJ2-1, with D possibly matching TRBD2 (6 bases). Germline values: CDR1 LNHDA, CDR2 SQIVND (reference sequence). V was trimmed by 7 bases and J by 5 bases, leaving 12 bases between them. The CDR3 runs to 13 residues.

The chain carries TRBV9 and TRBJ2-3; no definite D call. The CDR3 has 14 residues. Germline V CDR1 and CDR2: SGDLS, YYNGEE. Trimming cost V 4 bases and J 6 bases, with 15 bases left between them. CDR3 coding DNA: TGTGCCAGCAGCACCCTACGAGCTACGGATACGCAGTATTTT. Encoded protein: CASSTLRATDTQYF.

The chain combines TRBV5-8 with TRBJ1-5; no firm D call. Per the germline V gene, CDR1 is SGHTS and CDR2 is YDEGEE. The V gene lost 4 bases and the J gene lost 1 base, with 6 bases spanning the gap. The CDR3 loop spans 13 amino acids. CDR3 sequence reads: CASSLQSNQPQHF. DNA for the CDR3: TGTGCCAGCAGCCTACAGAGCAATCAGCCCCAGCATTTT.

The chain employs TRBV27 and TRBJ2-3, with D perhaps TRBD2 (6 bases). The CDR3 covers 15 residues. Germline V gene sequence: CDR1 MNHEY, CDR2 SMNVEV (reference sequence). V shed 0 bases and J shed 2 bases, with 9 bases lying between them. The CDR3 DNA is TGTGCCAGCAGTTTATCGACTAGTCCCACAGATACGCAGTATTTT. The encoded protein is CASSLSTSPTDTQYF.

This clone was observed a handful of times. This rearrangement joins TRBV6-5 to TRBJ2-1; D perhaps matches TRBD2 (5 bases). The germline CDR1 and CDR2 sequences are MNHEY and SVGAGI. V lost 2 bases and J lost 7, with 9 bases in between. CDR3 length: 13 amino acids. The CDR3 DNA reads as TGTGCCAGCAGTTACAGGGAGTTGAATGAGCAGTTCTTC. This encodes CASSYRELNEQFF.

This chain connects TRBV28 to TRBJ1-1; TRBD1 agrees at 11 bases. With V trimmed by 7 bases and J by 3 bases, 4 bases remained unmatched. The CDR3 covers 14 residues. Germline loops: CDR1 MDHEN, CDR2 SYDVKM. This CDR3 reads CASMDRGLHTEAFF. The DNA of the CDR3 is TGTGCCAGCATGGACAGGGGGCTTCACACTGAAGCTTTCTTT.

This clone turned up a few times. V and J are TRBV2 and TRBJ2-3, with D perhaps matching TRBD2 (6 bases). Germline values: CDR1 SNHLY, CDR2 FYNNEI. With 7 bases removed from V and 3 bases from J, the gap between germline ends came to 17 bases. CDR3 size: 15 residues. CDR3 nucleotides: TGTGCCAGCAATAGAGGGCGGGGCGTGACAGATACGCAGTATTTT. Encoded protein: CASNRGRGVTDTQYF.